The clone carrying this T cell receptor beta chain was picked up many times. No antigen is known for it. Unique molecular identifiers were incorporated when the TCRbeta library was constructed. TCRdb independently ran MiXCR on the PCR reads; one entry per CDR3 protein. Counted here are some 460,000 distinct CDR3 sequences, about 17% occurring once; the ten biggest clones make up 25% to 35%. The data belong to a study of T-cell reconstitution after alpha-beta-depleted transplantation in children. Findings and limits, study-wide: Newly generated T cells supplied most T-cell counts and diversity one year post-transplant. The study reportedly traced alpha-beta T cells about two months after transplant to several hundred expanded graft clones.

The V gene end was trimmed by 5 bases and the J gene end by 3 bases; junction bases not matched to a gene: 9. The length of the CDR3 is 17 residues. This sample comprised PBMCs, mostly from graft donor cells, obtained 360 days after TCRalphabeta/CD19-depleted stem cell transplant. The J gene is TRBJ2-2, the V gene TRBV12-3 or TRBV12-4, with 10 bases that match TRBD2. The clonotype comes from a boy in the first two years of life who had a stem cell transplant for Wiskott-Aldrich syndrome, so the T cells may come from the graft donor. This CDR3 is CASSPIGGLAYTGELFF. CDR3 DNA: TGTGCCAGCAGTCCTATCGGGGGACTAGCGTACACCGGGGAGCTGTTTTTT.